Shown below are 31 T cell receptor beta chains from a single sample sequenced in a study of blood T cell repertoires in COVID-19. The method was immunoSEQ multiplex PCR; TCRdb's version includes in-frame clones alone and lacks a portion of them. Of around 330,000 clones in the sample, 80% to 90% were seen once. The material sequenced was PBMCs or T cells enriched from blood (not recorded which). These receptors came from a woman younger than 35 who had recovered from COVID-19.

V gene TRBV3-1 (or the pseudogene TRBV3-2) combines with J gene TRBJ2-1; 14 nucleotides agree with TRBD2. J was trimmed by 7 bases and V by 4 bases; bases with no gene match: 6. The CDR3 runs 16 residues. Germline assignment: CDR1 LGHDT and CDR2 YNNKEL (reference sequence). The CDR3 loop reads CASSRGLAGGRNEQFF. DNA of the CDR3: TGTGCCAGCAGCCGAGGACTAGCGGGAGGACGGAATGAGCAGTTCTTC.

J is TRBJ2-2 and V is TRBV7-7, with a weak D call TRBD1 (6 bases). In germline, CDR1 is SSHAT, CDR2 FNYEAQ (reference sequence). There are 16 residues in the CDR3. Trimming removed 1 base from V and 4 bases from J, with 13 bases in between. CDR3 sequence: CASSLGQGSGTGELFF. The CDR3 DNA is TGTGCCAGCAGCTTAGGTCAGGGGTCGGGCACCGGGGAGCTGTTTTTT.

The chain carries TRBV5-1 and TRBJ2-7; 8 bases are a match to TRBD2. The V gene's germline CDR1 is SGHRS and CDR2 YFSETQ. Trimming cost V 2 bases and J 6 bases; bases outside gene matches: 4. The CDR3 covers 13 residues. CDR3 loop: CASSLSGSSEQYF. The CDR3 bases are TGCGCCAGCAGCTTAAGCGGGAGCAGCGAGCAGTACTTC.

The chain couples TRBV18 to TRBJ1-4; no definite D call. This CDR3 contains 14 residues. The V and J ends lost 6 bases and 7 bases respectively, with 15 bases between them. In germline, CDR1 is KGHSH, CDR2 LQKENI. CDR3 sequence: CASSLSGSTEKLFF. CDR3 coding DNA: TGTGCCAGCTCCTTAAGCGGGTCTACTGAAAAACTGTTTTTT. The variable domain in full, completed from reference TRBV18 and TRBJ1-4, reads NAGVMQNPRHLVRRRGQEARLRCSPMKGHSHVYWYRQLPEEGLKFMVYLQKENIIDESGMPKERFSAEFPKEGPSILRIQQVVRGDSAAYFCASSLSGSTEKLFFGSGTQLSVL.

The genes are TRBV3-1 (or the pseudogene TRBV3-2) and TRBJ2-7; 10 bases line up with TRBD1. Germline V CDR1 and CDR2: LGHDT, YNNKEL (reference sequence). Unmatched junction bases numbered 7, after V lost 4 bases and J lost 7 bases. The CDR3 consists of 14 residues. As DNA, the CDR3 is TGTGCCAGCAGCCCGGGACAGGGGACGAGGGAGCAGTACTTC. Its protein is CASSPGQGTREQYF.

The chain is built from TRBV30 and TRBJ2-4; D remains unclear. CDR1 and CDR2 from the germline V gene are GTSNPN and SVGIG (reference sequence). The CDR3 runs 12 residues. The V end lost 4 bases, the J end lost 8 bases, and 12 bases lay between the germline ends. The CDR3 DNA is TGTGCCTGGAACCCGGGTTCCGACATTCAGTACTTC. It yields the protein CAWNPGSDIQYF.

The rearrangement joins TRBV30 to TRBJ1-5; a possible D gene is TRBD1 (6 bases). The CDR3 has 13 residues. Germline loops: CDR1 GTSNPN, CDR2 SVGIG (reference sequence). Trimming removed 5 bases at V and 3 bases at J, with 11 bases between. In nucleotides, the CDR3 is TGTGCCTGGGGGCAGGGGAACAATCAGCCCCAGCATTTT. It yields the protein CAWGQGNNQPQHF.

The chain uses TRBV6-5 and TRBJ1-1, with D unresolved. V was clipped by 6 bases and J by 7 bases, with 9 bases between them. The germline V gene has CDR1 MNHEY and CDR2 SVGAGI. The CDR3 is 11 residues long. In nucleotides, the CDR3 is TGTGCCAGCAGCGCCCAGAATGAAGCTTTCTTT. Protein: CASSAQNEAFF.

This chain uses TRBV7-2 with TRBJ1-4; D may be TRBD1 (6 bases). Germline CDR1 and CDR2: SGHTA and FQGNSA. The V end lost 1 base, the J end lost 7 bases, and 10 bases lay between the germline ends. This CDR3 is 14 amino acids long. The CDR3 loop reads CASSLDGGREKLFF. The CDR3 DNA is TGTGCCAGCAGCTTAGACGGGGGGCGTGAAAAACTGTTTTTT.

The V and J genes are TRBV7-2 and TRBJ2-7, with TRBD2 as a possible D gene (6 bases). Germline assignment: CDR1 SGHTA and CDR2 FQGNSA. This CDR3 region has 15 residues. Trimming took 5 bases from V and 3 from J, leaving 17 bases between them. As DNA, the CDR3 is TGTGCCAGCAGCCCAGGCGGGGCGAGAAACTACGAGCAGTACTTC. Amino acid sequence: CASSPGGARNYEQYF.

The rearrangement links TRBV10-3 to TRBJ1-6; 8 bases are shared with TRBD1. After removal of 6 bases from V and 8 bases from J, the junction contained 9 bases not matched to a gene. Germline assignment: CDR1 ENHRY and CDR2 SYGVKD. The CDR3 has 15 amino acids. Written as DNA, the CDR3 is TGTGCCATCAGGACAGGGGCCTCGGGAGATTCACCCCTCCACTTT. Protein sequence: CAIRTGASGDSPLHF.

Here the CDR3 DNA reads TGTGCCAGCTCGGGAGGGGGCCTAGCCAAAAACATTCAGTACTTC. Translated: CASSGGGLAKNIQYF. The V call is TRBV6-5, the J call TRBJ2-4, with a possible D match to TRBD2 (8 bases). V dropped 8 bases and J dropped 0 bases, with 14 bases sitting between them. This CDR3 is 15 amino acids long. Germline-derived CDR1 and CDR2 are MNHEY and SVGAGI.

The chain combines TRBV29-1 with TRBJ1-2; weak D call: TRBD1 (6 bases). CDR1 is SQVTM and CDR2 is ANQGSEA in the germline V gene. Trimming cost V 5 bases and J 2 bases, with 21 bases left between them. The length of the CDR3 is 16 residues. For the CDR3, the DNA is TGCAGCGTTCGTCAGGGGTTAGAGGAAAGCAACTATGGCTACACCTTC. Translating it yields CSVRQGLEESNYGYTF.

This clone was found a few times. The rearrangement uses TRBV6-2 or TRBV6-3 and TRBJ1-1; D is unresolved. The CDR3 is 15 residues long. CDR1 is MNHEY, CDR2 SVGEGT, per germline. Trimming removed 2 bases from V and 2 bases from J, with 12 bases in between. CDR3 region: CASSYLATVNTEAFF. For the CDR3, the DNA is TGTGCCAGCAGTTACCTCGCGACTGTTAACACTGAAGCTTTCTTT.

J is TRBJ1-1 and V is TRBV6-5; weak D call: TRBD1 (5 bases). This CDR3 has 15 residues. V dropped 7 bases and J dropped 1 base, with 16 bases sitting between them. Per germline, CDR1 MNHEY and CDR2 SVGAGI. CDR3 in amino acids: CASTAGGRANTEAFF. The CDR3 DNA reads as TGTGCCAGCACCGCCGGGGGGAGGGCGAACACTGAAGCTTTCTTT.

The CDR3 DNA reads TGTGCCAGCAGCTTGACTAGCAGAACTAGCACAGATACGCAGTATTTT. Its translation is CASSLTSRTSTDTQYF. The V gene is TRBV7-2, the J gene TRBJ2-3; 7 bases are a match to TRBD2. This CDR3 comprises 16 residues. In germline, CDR1 is SGHTA, CDR2 FQGNSA. The junction had 6 bases not matched to a gene; V was cut back by 3 bases and J by 0 bases.

This clone was seen a handful of times. The chain has TRBV6-2 or TRBV6-3 and TRBJ2-5, with 8 positions matching TRBD2. V dropped 6 bases and J dropped 14; count of bases not matched to a gene: 11. This CDR3 is 12 amino acids long. CDR1 and CDR2 from the germline V gene are MNHEY and SVGEGT. CDR3 sequence (DNA): TGTGCCAGCAGGCCTACCCACAGCGGGGGATACTTC. Translating gives CASRPTHSGGYF.

The chain links TRBV7-2 to TRBJ2-1, with TRBD1 as a possible D gene (7 bases). Trimming left V 3 bases short and J 4 bases short, with 13 bases between. The V gene's germline CDR1 is SGHTA and CDR2 FQGNSA. This CDR3 is 15 amino acids long. The CDR3 DNA sequence: TGTGCCAGCAGCTTCAGGGGGGTCTTGTACAATGAGCAGTTCTTC. This translates into CASSFRGVLYNEQFF.

The chain employs TRBV7-9 and TRBJ2-5; D not certain. V lost 6 bases and J 4 bases, leaving 15 bases between the germline ends. Germline values: CDR1 SEHNR, CDR2 FQNEAQ (reference sequence). This CDR3 contains 14 residues. The DNA for the CDR3 is TGTGCCAGCAGGCCACCGGTATTGTTAGAGACCCAGTACTTC. This translates into CASRPPVLLETQYF. The variable domain in full, with the rest retrieved from reference TRBV7-9 and TRBJ2-5, is DTGVSQNPRHKITKRGQNVTFRCDPISEHNRLYWYRQTLGQGPEFLTYFQNEAQLEKSRLLSDRFSAERPKGSFSTLEIQRTEQGDSAMYLCASRPPVLLETQYFGPGTRLLVL.

This clone was observed once. This chain uses TRBV11-1 with TRBJ2-7; the match to TRBD2 covers 7 bases. Losses at the gene ends were 5 bases for V and 7 bases for J; bases not matched to a gene: 11. The CDR3 has 14 amino acids. Germline CDR1 reads SGHAT; CDR2 reads FQDESV (reference sequence). The DNA for the CDR3 is TGTGCCAGCAGCCCAGGCCCGGGGGGAAGGGAGCAGTACTTC. Encoded protein: CASSPGPGGREQYF.

The chain employs TRBV28 and TRBJ2-7; 8 bases align to TRBD2. Germline CDR1 and CDR2: MDHEN and SYDVKM. V shed 6 bases and J 5 bases; nucleotides not matched to a gene: 9. This CDR3 region has 14 residues. CDR3 sequence (DNA): TGTGCCAGCAGGATGAGCGGGGGATCGCACGAGCAGTACTTC. Amino acids: CASRMSGGSHEQYF.

The chain is built from TRBV19 and TRBJ1-4, with 9 nucleotides matching TRBD1. The V gene's germline CDR1 is LNHDA and CDR2 SQIVND (reference sequence). The J segment lost 1 base and the V segment lost 9 bases, leaving 6 bases of the junction unmatched. The CDR3 sequence is 15 residues long. The CDR3 bases are TGTGCCAGCCACAGGGGGCGGCGAACTAATGAAAAACTGTTTTTT. This encodes CASHRGRRTNEKLFF.

The genes are TRBV10-3 and TRBJ1-1; 9 bases are shared with TRBD1. The CDR3 spans 13 residues. Germline CDR1 and CDR2: ENHRY and SYGVKD. Unmatched junction bases numbered 1, after V lost 3 bases and J lost 5 bases. The DNA of the CDR3 is TGTGCCATCAGTGAACAGGGGGCGACTGAAGCTTTCTTT. It is translated as CAISEQGATEAFF.

The genes are TRBV7-2 and TRBJ1-5; D not certain. Deletions cut 1 base from V and 4 bases from J, with 11 bases between. The CDR3 is 15 amino acids. Germline V gives CDR1 SGHTA, CDR2 FQGNSA. The CDR3: CASSLDPGLNQPQHF. CDR3 DNA: TGTGCCAGCAGCTTAGATCCAGGACTTAATCAGCCCCAGCATTTT.

This clone was detected a few times. One end of the junction varies from germline; a read error may be responsible. This sequence joins TRBV6-5 and TRBJ2-7; 8 bases match TRBD1. Germline V gene sequence: CDR1 MNHEY, CDR2 SVGAGI. The CDR3 runs to 15 residues. CDR3 sequence: CASRYSGQGSYEQYF. The CDR3 DNA reads as TGTGCCAGCAGATACTCTGGACAGGGCTCCTACGAGCAGTACTTC.

The V gene is TRBV19, the J gene TRBJ1-1; the D gene is possibly TRBD1 (5 bases). Looked up from germline, CDR1 is LNHDA and CDR2 is SQIVND (reference sequence). CDR3 length: 16 amino acids. The V gene lost 7 bases and the J gene lost 1 base, with 19 bases spanning the gap. CDR3 sequence reads: CASTPRIRGGNTEAFF. The CDR3 bases are TGTGCCAGTACCCCGCGTATTCGGGGGGGGAACACTGAAGCTTTCTTT.

This chain joins TRBV7-2 and TRBJ1-2; D is unclear. The V end lost 1 base, the J end lost 5 bases, and 14 bases lay between the germline ends. The CDR3 sequence is 15 residues long. Germline loops: CDR1 SGHTA, CDR2 FQGNSA. This CDR3 reads CASSLDAGKPYGYTF. The CDR3 nucleotides are TGTGCCAGCAGCTTAGATGCAGGAAAGCCTTATGGCTACACCTTC. Together with reference TRBV7-2 and TRBJ1-2, the CDR3 gives the full variable domain: GAGVSQSPSNKVTEKGKDVELRCDPISGHTALYWYRQSLGQGLEFLIYFQGNSAPDKSGLPSDRFSAERTGGSVSTLTIQRTQQEDSAVYLCASSLDAGKPYGYTFGSGTRLTVV.

The chain employs TRBV7-9 and TRBJ1-1, with unresolved D. Trimming left V 4 bases short and J 8 bases short, with 11 bases between. Germline CDR1 reads SEHNR; CDR2 reads FQNEAQ (reference sequence). CDR3 length: 12 residues. The DNA of the CDR3 is TGTGCCAGCAGCTCAGGAGGGAGAGAAGCTTTCTTT. It is translated as CASSSGGREAFF.

The CDR3 DNA reads TGTGCCAGCCGGTCCCTGGACAGGGCTGGAAACACCATATATTTT. It codes for CASRSLDRAGNTIYF. The chain couples TRBV6-6 to TRBJ1-3, with 8 bases lining up with TRBD1. Trimming cost V 8 bases and J 2 bases; bases outside gene matches: 8. The CDR3 length is 15 residues. The germline V gene has CDR1 MNHNY and CDR2 SVGAGI (reference sequence).

This chain uses TRBV5-1 with TRBJ2-7, with 9 bases identical to TRBD2. Trimming cost V 4 bases and J 3 bases; bases outside gene matches: 5. CDR3 length: 14 residues. Germline V gives CDR1 SGHRS, CDR2 YFSETQ. The CDR3 spells CASSEGLALYEQYF. CDR3 coding DNA: TGCGCCAGCAGCGAGGGACTAGCCCTCTACGAGCAGTACTTC.

This clone has a single count. V is TRBV6-5 and J is TRBJ1-5; D not certain. Germline values: CDR1 MNHEY, CDR2 SVGAGI. The CDR3 spans 13 residues. V lost 4 bases and J lost 4, with 8 bases in between. Written as DNA, the CDR3 is TGTGCCAGCAGTTTCGCCAGGAATCAGCCCCAGCATTTT. It yields the protein CASSFARNQPQHF.